Described below is a single T cell receptor (beta chain) sequence and its context. V shed 4 bases and J 4 bases; nucleotides not matched to a gene: 5. The germline V gene encodes CDR1 SGHRS and CDR2 YFSETQ. The CDR3 totals 14 residues. Per the original methods: Counts of nucleated cells, estimated from reference gene primer amplification, were obtained. Here immunoSEQ multiplex PCR was the method, and the copy in TCRdb shows in-frame clones only, minus some. The V and J calls and the clone size are those of that table, but D and trimming were determined from the DNA. Of about 400,000 clones in the sample, roughly 87% were seen once. The sample originates from a study of blood T cell repertoires in COVID-19. All recovered Cohort 3 donors got two negative PCRs, got clearance, or saw symptom resolution.

This TCR came from a woman aged 25-40 years who had recovered from COVID-19. The sample comprised PBMCs or T cells enriched from blood (not recorded which). The V and J genes are TRBV5-1 and TRBJ1-5; 7 bases are a match to TRBD1. CDR3 loop: CASSTGTENQPQHF. CDR3 DNA: TGCGCCAGCAGCACAGGGACAGAAAATCAGCCCCAGCATTTT.